Sequencing of this T cell receptor beta chain was carried out in a study of metastatic and nonmetastatic thyroid tumors. General study results and limits: Benign nodules reportedly had significantly lower TCR beta diversity than malignant thyroid tumors in blood and tumor.

None of the patients had undergone any treatment ahead of thyroid surgery. How the authors handled the data: For papillary thyroid cancer, a distant-metastasis classifier was constructed from CDR3 differences observed across clinicopathological groups. TCRdb re-called the PCR reads with MiXCR. Here the V and J calls rest on TCRdb's processing, not on the authors' analysis. The repertoire holds about 24,000 clones, with around 15% as singletons. The CDR3 runs 13 residues. V was clipped by 7 bases and J by 8 bases, with 17 bases between them. CDR1 SQVTM and CDR2 ANQGSEA come from the germline V gene. As for this clone: Antigen unknown. With a much larger clone just one base away, this may be a read error. The sample has other DNA sequences that encode this CDR3 too.

The rearrangement uses TRBV29-1 and TRBJ2-2, with D perhaps given as TRBD1 or TRBD2 (6 bases each). This receptor was identified in a female donor with papillary thyroid cancer or a benign thyroid nodule (not recorded which). Some clones in this sample may be carry-over from other donors' samples. The sequenced sample was blood. In DNA form, the CDR3 reads TGCAGCGCTCAGGGACGGGGGACAGGGGAGCTGTTTTTT. Its translation: CSAQGRGTGELFF.